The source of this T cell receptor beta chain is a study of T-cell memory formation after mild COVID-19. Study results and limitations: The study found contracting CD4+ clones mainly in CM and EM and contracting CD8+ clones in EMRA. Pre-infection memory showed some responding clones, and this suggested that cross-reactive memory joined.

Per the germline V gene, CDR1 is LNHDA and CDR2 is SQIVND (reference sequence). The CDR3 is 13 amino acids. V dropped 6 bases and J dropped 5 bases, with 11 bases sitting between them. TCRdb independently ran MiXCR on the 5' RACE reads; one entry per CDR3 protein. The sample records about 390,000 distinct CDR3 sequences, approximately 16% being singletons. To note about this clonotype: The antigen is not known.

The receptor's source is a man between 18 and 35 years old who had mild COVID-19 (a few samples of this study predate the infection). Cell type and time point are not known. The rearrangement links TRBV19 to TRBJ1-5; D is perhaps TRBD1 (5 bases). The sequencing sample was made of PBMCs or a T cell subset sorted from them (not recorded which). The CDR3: CASSIQGDQPQHF. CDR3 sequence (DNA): TGTGCCAGTAGCATCCAGGGAGATCAGCCCCAGCATTTT.